Below, 14 T cell receptor beta chains from the same sample are listed, as sequenced in a study of T cell clonotyping in hematopoietic cell transplantation. Using immunoSEQ multiplex PCR, the repertoire was profiled, and TCRdb retains in-frame clones only, with some absent. Here the sample spans about 45,000 clones, less than 95% being singletons. The source material was peripheral blood mononuclear cells. The receptors here all came from a woman in her 50s in good health. Some clones in this sample may be carry-over from other donors' samples.

This clone was counted between two and nine times. The gene calls are TRBV29-1 and TRBJ2-2; D could derive from TRBD1 or TRBD2 (6 bases each). Per germline, CDR1 SQVTM and CDR2 ANQGSEA. V was cut by 6 bases and J by 6 bases, with 17 bases left in between. The CDR3 is made up of 14 amino acids. CDR3 in amino acids: CSVTGSGGPGELFF. The CDR3 nucleotides are TGCAGCGTCACAGGGTCTGGAGGGCCCGGGGAGCTGTTTTTT.

The chain is built from TRBV28 and TRBJ1-5; D is undetermined. The germline V and J ends were trimmed by 2 bases and 5 bases, with 10 bases remaining between them. This CDR3 spans 14 amino acids. Germline V gene sequence: CDR1 MDHEN, CDR2 SYDVKM. The CDR3 bases are TGTGCCAGCAGTTTAATAGGGTGGGATCAGCCCCAGCATTTT. It yields the protein CASSLIGWDQPQHF.

The V call is TRBV4-3, the J call TRBJ1-2; maybe TRBD1 (6 bases). This CDR3 is built from 15 residues. V shed 1 base and J shed 4 bases, with 13 bases lying between them. The V gene's germline CDR1 is LGHNA and CDR2 YSLEER. In nucleotides, the CDR3 is TGCGCCAGCAGCCAAGCTTTCAGGGGCAGCTATGGCTACACCTTC. Its translation: CASSQAFRGSYGYTF.

J is TRBJ2-1 and V is TRBV6-6; the match to TRBD2 covers 11 bases. V dropped 0 bases and J dropped 7; count of bases not matched to a gene: 5. Per the germline V gene, CDR1 is MNHNY and CDR2 is SVGAGI (reference sequence). This CDR3 is 16 amino acids long. The CDR3 loop reads CASSYSGSGGANEQFF. The CDR3 bases are TGTGCCAGCAGTTACTCGGGTAGCGGGGGGGCAAATGAGCAGTTCTTC.

Comment on this clone: Mismatch with germline at one junction end may stem from a read error. V and J are TRBV19 and TRBJ1-5; TRBD1 might be the D (5 bases). CDR3 length equals 11 residues. The germline gives CDR1 LNHDA, CDR2 SQIVND (reference sequence). CDR3 sequence: CASSTRGTLDF. The CDR3 DNA follows: TGTGCCAGTAGTACCCGAGGGACTCTGGATTTT.

This rearrangement joins TRBV27 to TRBJ2-7, with a weak D call TRBD1 (7 bases). CDR3 length equals 16 residues. V was shortened by 4 bases and J by 4 bases, with 20 bases between the two germline ends. CDR1 and CDR2 (germline): MNHEY, SMNVEV (reference sequence). CDR3 region: CASSSTRGARGYEQYF. The CDR3 bases are TGTGCCAGCAGTTCTACCAGGGGGGCAAGGGGGTACGAGCAGTACTTC.

The chain employs TRBV7-2 and TRBJ2-2; possibly TRBD2 for D (6 bases). The V gene lost 0 bases and the J gene lost 1 base, with 6 bases spanning the gap. Looked up from germline, CDR1 is SGHTA and CDR2 is FQGNSA. The CDR3 contains 15 residues. CDR3 region: CASSLASGNTGELFF. The CDR3 DNA sequence: TGTGCCAGCAGCTTAGCTAGCGGGAACACCGGGGAGCTGTTTTTT.

V is TRBV29-1 and J is TRBJ2-5; D may correspond to TRBD1 or TRBD2 (6 bases each). V gave up 4 bases and J gave up 4 bases, with 10 bases separating them. This CDR3 spans 12 amino acids. Germline V lookup: CDR1 SQVTM, CDR2 ANQGSEA. CDR3 in DNA: TGCAGCGTTGGGGGGCGGGGAGAGACCCAGTACTTC. Translation gives CSVGGRGETQYF.

Only one count was recorded for this clone. The chain uses TRBV6-1 and TRBJ1-4; 8 nucleotides match TRBD1. V dropped 1 base and J dropped 6; count of bases not matched to a gene: 4. Germline lookup yields CDR1 MNHNS and CDR2 SASEGT. The CDR3 runs 15 residues. CDR3 DNA sequence: TGTGCCAGCAGTGAAGTTGGACAGGGTGATGAAAAACTGTTTTTT. This encodes CASSEVGQGDEKLFF.

The V gene is TRBV19, the J gene TRBJ2-3; D unclear. The CDR3 has 14 amino acids. V dropped 5 bases and J dropped 2 bases, with 11 bases sitting between them. CDR1 and CDR2 (germline): LNHDA, SQIVND (reference sequence). The CDR3 spells CASSGSLATDTQYF. CDR3 nucleotides: TGTGCCAGTAGTGGAAGTCTCGCCACAGATACGCAGTATTTT.

This chain connects TRBV4-1 to TRBJ1-5, with D tentatively TRBD1 (5 bases). Trimming took off 1 base at V and 11 bases at J, with 18 bases between the two ends. CDR1 is MGHRA and CDR2 is YSYEKL in the germline V gene. The CDR3 totals 15 residues. The DNA of the CDR3 is TGCGCCAGCAGCCAAGGAGGGGACGGATTATTTTCCCAGCATTTT. Residues: CASSQGGDGLFSQHF.

This chain joins TRBV5-5 and TRBJ1-1; TRBD1 is a possible D gene (6 bases). This CDR3 contains 14 residues. The germline V gene has CDR1 SGHKS and CDR2 YYEKEE (reference sequence). V was clipped by 1 base and J by 3 bases, with 10 bases between them. The CDR3 spells CASSLTGLDTEAFF. In DNA form, the CDR3 reads TGTGCCAGCAGCTTGACAGGGCTGGACACTGAAGCTTTCTTT.

The rearrangement links TRBV18 to TRBJ2-7, with D maybe TRBD1 (6 bases). Between the trimmed V and J ends, which lost 2 bases and 3 bases, there was a span of 11 bases. CDR3 size: 14 residues. Germline-derived CDR1 and CDR2 are KGHSH and LQKENI. This chain's CDR3 is CASSPGDNLYEQYF. CDR3 nucleotide sequence: TGTGCCAGCTCACCAGGGGACAACCTCTACGAGCAGTACTTC.

The chain recombines TRBV4-3 with TRBJ2-2; 8 bases fit TRBD1. Per germline, CDR1 LGHNA and CDR2 YSLEER. V trimming: 6 bases; J trimming: 6 bases; junction bases outside the gene matches: 3. The CDR3 runs 13 residues. The CDR3 DNA is TGCGCCAGCAGGGACAGGGATGCCGGGGAGCTGTTTTTT. Translation gives CASRDRDAGELFF.